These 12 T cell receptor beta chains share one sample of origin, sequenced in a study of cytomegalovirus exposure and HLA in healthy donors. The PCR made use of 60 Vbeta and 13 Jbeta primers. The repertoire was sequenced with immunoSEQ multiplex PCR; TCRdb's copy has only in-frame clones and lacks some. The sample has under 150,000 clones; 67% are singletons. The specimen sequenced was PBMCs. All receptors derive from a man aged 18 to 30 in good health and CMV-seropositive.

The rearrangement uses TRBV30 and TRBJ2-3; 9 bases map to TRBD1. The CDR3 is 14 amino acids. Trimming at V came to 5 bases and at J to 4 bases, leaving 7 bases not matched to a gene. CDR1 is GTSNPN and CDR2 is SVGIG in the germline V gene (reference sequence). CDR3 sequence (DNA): TGTGCCTGGGGGACAGGGATCGGCTCAGATACGCAGTATTTT. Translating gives CAWGTGIGSDTQYF.

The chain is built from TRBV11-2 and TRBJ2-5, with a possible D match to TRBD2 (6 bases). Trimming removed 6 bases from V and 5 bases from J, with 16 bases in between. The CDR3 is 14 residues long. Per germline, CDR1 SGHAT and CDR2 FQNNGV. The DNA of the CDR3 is TGTGCCAGCAGAGGAGGGGTGCGGCACGAGACCCAGTACTTC. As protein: CASRGGVRHETQYF. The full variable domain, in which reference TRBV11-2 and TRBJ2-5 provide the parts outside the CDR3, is EAGVAQSPRYKIIEKRQSVAFWCNPISGHATLYWYQQILGQGPKLLIQFQNNGVVDDSQLPKDRFSAERLKGVDSTLKIQPAKLEDSAVYLCASRGGVRHETQYFGPGTRLLVL.

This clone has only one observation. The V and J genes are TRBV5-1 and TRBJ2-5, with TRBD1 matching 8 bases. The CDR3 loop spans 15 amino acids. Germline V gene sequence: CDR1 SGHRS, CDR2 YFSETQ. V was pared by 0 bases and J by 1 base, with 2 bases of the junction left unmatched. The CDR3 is CASSLVGQGQETQYF. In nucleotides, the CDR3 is TGCGCCAGCAGCTTGGTAGGACAGGGCCAAGAGACCCAGTACTTC.

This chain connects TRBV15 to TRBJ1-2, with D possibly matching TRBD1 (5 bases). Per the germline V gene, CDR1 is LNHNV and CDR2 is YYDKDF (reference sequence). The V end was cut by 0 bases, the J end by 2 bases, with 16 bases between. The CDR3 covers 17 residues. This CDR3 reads CATSREMGGSLNYGYTF. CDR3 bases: TGTGCCACCAGCAGAGAGATGGGGGGGAGTTTGAACTATGGCTACACCTTC.

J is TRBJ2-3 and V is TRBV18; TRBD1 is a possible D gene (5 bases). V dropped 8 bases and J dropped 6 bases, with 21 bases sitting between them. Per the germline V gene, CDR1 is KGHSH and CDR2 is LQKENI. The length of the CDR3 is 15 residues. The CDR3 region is CASTRAGYSVDTQYF. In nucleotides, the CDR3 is TGTGCCAGCACCAGGGCTGGATATTCCGTTGATACGCAGTATTTT.

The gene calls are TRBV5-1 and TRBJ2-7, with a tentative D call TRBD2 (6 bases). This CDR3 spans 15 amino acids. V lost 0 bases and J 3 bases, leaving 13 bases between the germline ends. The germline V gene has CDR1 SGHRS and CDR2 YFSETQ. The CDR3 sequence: CASSLGVGGFYEQYV. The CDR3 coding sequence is TGCGCCAGCAGCTTGGGCGTGGGGGGATTCTACGAGCAGTACGTC.

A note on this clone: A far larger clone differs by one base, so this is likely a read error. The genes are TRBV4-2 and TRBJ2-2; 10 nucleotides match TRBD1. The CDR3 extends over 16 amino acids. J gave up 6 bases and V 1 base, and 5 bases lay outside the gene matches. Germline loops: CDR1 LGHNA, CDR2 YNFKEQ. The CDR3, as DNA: TGTGCCAGCAGCCAAGGAGACAGGGGGCCAGCCGGGGAGCTGTTTTTT. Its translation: CASSQGDRGPAGELFF.

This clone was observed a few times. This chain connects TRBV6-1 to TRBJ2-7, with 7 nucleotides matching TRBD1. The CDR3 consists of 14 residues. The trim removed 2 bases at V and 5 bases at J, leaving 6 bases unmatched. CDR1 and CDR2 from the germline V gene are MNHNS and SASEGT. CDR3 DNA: TGTGCCAGCAGTGAATTAGGTCAGGGGGACGAGCAGTACTTC. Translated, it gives CASSELGQGDEQYF.

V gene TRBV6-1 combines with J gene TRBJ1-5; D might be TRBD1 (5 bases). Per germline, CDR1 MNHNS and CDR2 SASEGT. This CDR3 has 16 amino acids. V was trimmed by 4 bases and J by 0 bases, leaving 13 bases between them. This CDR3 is CASSARGTYSNQPQHF. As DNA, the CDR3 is TGTGCCAGCAGTGCTCGGGGGACTTATAGCAATCAGCCCCAGCATTTT.

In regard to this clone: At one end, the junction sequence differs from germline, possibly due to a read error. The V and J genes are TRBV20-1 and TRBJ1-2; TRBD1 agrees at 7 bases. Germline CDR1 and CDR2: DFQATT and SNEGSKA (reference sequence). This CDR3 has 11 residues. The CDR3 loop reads CSARDQGDSTF. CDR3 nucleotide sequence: TGCAGTGCTAGAGATCAGGGGGACAGTACATTC.

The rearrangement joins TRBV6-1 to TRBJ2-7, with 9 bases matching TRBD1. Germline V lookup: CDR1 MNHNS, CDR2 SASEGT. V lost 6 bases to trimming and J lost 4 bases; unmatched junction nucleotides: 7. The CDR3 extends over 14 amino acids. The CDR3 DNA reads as TGTGCCAGCAGGGACAGGGGTTTAAGGTACGAGCAGTACGTC. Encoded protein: CASRDRGLRYEQYV.

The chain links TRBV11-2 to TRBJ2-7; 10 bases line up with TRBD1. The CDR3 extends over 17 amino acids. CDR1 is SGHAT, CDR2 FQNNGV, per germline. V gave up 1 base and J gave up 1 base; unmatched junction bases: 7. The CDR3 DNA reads TGTGCCAGCAGCTTAGGGACAGGGGGACTGGTATCCTACGAGCAGTACTTC. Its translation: CASSLGTGGLVSYEQYF.